Listed below are T cell receptor beta chains from one sample, sequenced in a study of T-cell reconstitution after alpha-beta-depleted transplantation in children. MiXCR was run by TCRdb on the PCR reads, yielding one entry per CDR3 protein. The top ten hold 12% to 15% of the sample, which has more than 500,000 distinct CDR3 sequences, 9.5% to 12% seen once. Sample: PBMCs, mostly from graft donor cells, taken 180 days after TCRalphabeta/CD19-depleted stem cell transplant. The source is a female patient younger than 10 who had a stem cell transplant for aplastic anemia, so the T cells may come from the graft donor. The CDR3 runs from the conserved cysteine through the conserved F or W. The D gene is left open where the match is weak. For some rows the clone size is stated as once, few or many, or as a class when expanded; others skip it.

TRBJ2-5	few	TRBV7-9	TRBD2	TGTGCCAGCAGATATCAGGGTACGGCGGGAGGGGAGACCCAGTACTTC	CASRYQGTAGGETQYF
TRBJ1-5	NA	TRBV12-3/TRBV12-4	NA	TGTGCCAGCAGTTTAGGGCGGGTTAATCAGCCCCAGCATTTT	CASSLGRVNQPQHF
TRBJ2-7	NA	TRBV11-1	TRBD1	TGTGCCAGCAGCCAGCGACAGGGTTTGGTGTGGTACGAGCAGTACTTC	CASSQRQGLVWYEQYF
TRBJ2-7	few	TRBV29-1	NA	TGCAGCGTTGGGGGGCAGGGCCGCTACGAGCAGTACTTC	CSVGGQGRYEQYF
TRBJ2-7	few	TRBV20-1	NA	TGCAGTGGGATACGGGGTTCCACCTACGAGCAGTACTTC	CSGIRGSTYEQYF
TRBJ2-7	few	TRBV27	NA	TGTGCCAGCAGTTTTGGCAAATCCTACGAGCAGTACTTC	CASSFGKSYEQYF
TRBJ2-3	few	TRBV11-2	TRBD2	TGTGCCAGCAGCTTATCCGGTGGGGGGGGCACAGATACGCAGTATTTT	CASSLSGGGGTDTQYF
TRBJ2-1	NA	TRBV6-5	NA	TGTGCCAGCAGCAACAGGGTACATGAGCAGTTCTTC	CASSNRVHEQFF
TRBJ2-3	few	TRBV7-2	NA	TGTGCCAGCAGCTTAGTAGGGTACGCCACAGATACGCAGTATTTT	CASSLVGYATDTQYF
TRBJ1-3	few	TRBV20-1	NA	TGCAGTGCTAGTCGAGTAACTGGAAACACCATATATTTT	CSASRVTGNTIYF
TRBJ2-1	few	TRBV2	TRBD1	TGTGCCAGCAGCGGCGGCGGGACAGGGGATCGTGAGCAGTTCTTC	CASSGGGTGDREQFF
TRBJ2-5	few	TRBV29-1	TRBD2	TGCAGCTTCGGACTAGCGGGAGGTCCGCAAGAGACCCAGTACTTC	CSFGLAGGPQETQYF
TRBJ1-2	NA	TRBV4-1	NA	TGCGCCAGCAGCCAAGTCGAAGGGACCTACGACTATGGCTACACCTTC	CASSQVEGTYDYGYTF
TRBJ2-1	few	TRBV7-9	TRBD2	TGTGCCAGCAGCTTAGTCGGGGAGGGCCAGTACAATGAGCAGTTCTTC	CASSLVGEGQYNEQFF
TRBJ2-1	few	TRBV20-1	NA	TGCAGTGCTAGAGGAGCCGGACACCTTGAGCAGTTCTTC	CSARGAGHLEQFF
TRBJ2-1	many	TRBV27	NA	TGTGCCAGCAGTTTATCCCCGCAACTAGTTGGTAATAGTGAGCAGTTCTTC	CASSLSPQLVGNSEQFF
TRBJ2-5	NA	TRBV29-1	NA	TGCAGCGTTGAAAAAAGGGGTTACAGCGCCGGGGGAGAGACCCAGTACTTC	CSVEKRGYSAGGETQYF
TRBJ2-3	few	TRBV18	TRBD2	TGTGCCAGCTCACCTTTAGCGGGAGGTGGAGATACGCAGTATTTT	CASSPLAGGGDTQYF
TRBJ2-3	many	TRBV5-1	NA	TGCGCCAGCAGCTTGGGAGGCACAGATACGCAGTATTTT	CASSLGGTDTQYF
TRBJ1-3	NA	TRBV28	NA	TGTGCCAGCAGTTTATGGGCGGACGTCTCTGGAAACACCATATATTTT	CASSLWADVSGNTIYF
TRBJ2-1	few	TRBV9	TRBD2	TGTGCCAGCAGCGTAGGGGAGCGGGAGTTTGAGCAGTTCTTC	CASSVGEREFEQFF
TRBJ2-1	few	TRBV24-1	TRBD1	TGTGCCACCAGTGATACGTCCGGGACAGGGGGAAAGTCCTACAATGAGCAGTTCTTC	CATSDTSGTGGKSYNEQFF
TRBJ1-5	few	TRBV7-8	NA	TGTGCCAGCAGCCCCCACGCGACCGATCGGGAGTATCAGCCCCAGCATTTT	CASSPHATDREYQPQHF
TRBJ2-1	many	TRBV6-2/TRBV6-3	NA	TGTGCCAGCAGCCTGACGAACACATACAATGAGCAGTTCTTC	CASSLTNTYNEQFF
TRBJ2-6	few	TRBV11-1	TRBD1	TGTGCCAGCAGCCCGACAGGGATTTTGCTGTCTGGGGCCAACGTCCTGACTTTC	CASSPTGILLSGANVLTF
TRBJ2-1	NA	TRBV29-1	TRBD1	TGCAGCGTTGAAGACCCCTCCAGACAGGGGGCGAAGTACAATGAGCAGTTCTTC	CSVEDPSRQGAKYNEQFF
TRBJ2-1	NA	TRBV3-1	TRBD2	TGTGCCACCCACCCCGGGACTAGCTCCTACAATGAGCAGTTCTTC	CATHPGTSSYNEQFF
TRBJ1-5	few	TRBV5-5	TRBD1	TGTGCCAGCAGCTTCGGGACAGGGCAGGTTGGAGGTCAGCCCCAGCATTTT	CASSFGTGQVGGQPQHF
TRBJ2-1	many	TRBV14	NA	TGTGCCAGCAGCCAAGGGTTCGCCTACGATGAGCAGTTCTTC	CASSQGFAYDEQFF
TRBJ1-1	few	TRBV18	NA	TGTGCCAGCTCACCTTTCCCAGGGGCCCTGAACACTGAAGCTTTCTTT	CASSPFPGALNTEAFF
TRBJ2-5	few	TRBV15	TRBD2	TGTGCCACCAGCAGAGGAGGTAGCGGGAGGCCCCAGGGGGAGACCCAGTACTTC	CATSRGGSGRPQGETQYF
TRBJ1-1	many	TRBV29-1	NA	TGCAGCGTTGAGGGGAACACTGAAGCTTTCTTT	CSVEGNTEAFF
TRBJ1-3	few	TRBV12-3/TRBV12-4	NA	TGTGCCAGCAGTTTGTACTCCATATATTTT	CASSLYSIYF
TRBJ2-5	NA	TRBV12-3/TRBV12-4	TRBD1	TGTGCCAGCAGTACGACAGGGGGCATAAAGACCCAGTACTTC	CASSTTGGIKTQYF
TRBJ1-1	few	TRBV20-1	NA	TGCAGTGCTAGAGACCCGCCGGGGGTGGCTGAAGCTTTCTTT	CSARDPPGVAEAFF
TRBJ2-5	NA	TRBV27	TRBD2	TGTGCCAGCAGTTTTTTAAGCAGAAGCGGGGGCCAAGAGACCCAGTACTTC	CASSFLSRSGGQETQYF
TRBJ2-7	many	TRBV27	TRBD2	TGTGCCAGCAGTTATTTAAAGGTAGCGGGAGGTTACGAGCAGTACTTC	CASSYLKVAGGYEQYF
TRBJ2-1	NA	TRBV4-3	NA	TGCGCCAGCAGGTACAGGGACAATGAGCAGTTCTTC	CASRYRDNEQFF
TRBJ2-5	many	TRBV12-3/TRBV12-4	NA	TGTGCCAGCAGTTTAGCCGATAGAAAGGAGACCCAGTACTTC	CASSLADRKETQYF
TRBJ2-3	few	TRBV20-1	TRBD2	TGCAGTGCTAGTCCCCTTATCGCGGGAGGCACAGATACGCAGTATTTT	CSASPLIAGGTDTQYF
TRBJ1-1	many	TRBV7-9	NA	TGTGCCAGCAGCTTAGTGGGGGGGGCTGGCACTGAAGCTTTCTTT	CASSLVGGAGTEAFF
TRBJ2-1	few	TRBV7-2	TRBD2	TGTGCCAGCAGCCCGACTAGCGGGAGATTGATTGAGCAGTTCTTC	CASSPTSGRLIEQFF
TRBJ2-5	NA	TRBV7-3	NA	TGTGCCAGCAGCTTAACCGGCCAAGAGGGAGAGACCCAGTACTTC	CASSLTGQEGETQYF
TRBJ2-5	few	TRBV11-2	TRBD2	TGTGCCAGCAGCTTAATCGCGGGAGGGCCTCCAACTCAAGAGACCCAGTACTTC	CASSLIAGGPPTQETQYF